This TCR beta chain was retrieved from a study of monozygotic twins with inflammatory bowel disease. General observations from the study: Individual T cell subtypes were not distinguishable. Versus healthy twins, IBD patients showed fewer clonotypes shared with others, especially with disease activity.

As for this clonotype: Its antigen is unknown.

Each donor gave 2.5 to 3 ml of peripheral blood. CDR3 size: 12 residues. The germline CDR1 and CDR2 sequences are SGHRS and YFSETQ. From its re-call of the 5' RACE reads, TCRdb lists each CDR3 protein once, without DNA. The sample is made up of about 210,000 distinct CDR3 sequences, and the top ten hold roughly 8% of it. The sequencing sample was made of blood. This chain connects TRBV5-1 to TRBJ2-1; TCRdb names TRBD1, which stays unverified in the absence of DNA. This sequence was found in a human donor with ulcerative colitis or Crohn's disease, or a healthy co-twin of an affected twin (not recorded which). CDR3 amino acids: CASSLGTGEQFF.